These T cell receptor beta chains were read from a single sample in a study of shared clonotypes between healthy human individuals. Only in-frame clones appear in the TCRdb table, and some are missing; sequencing was by immunoSEQ multiplex PCR. The sample records under 1,100,000 clones, under 80% being singletons. The sample comprised memory CD4+ T cells sorted from blood. The receptors here all came from a man aged 18 to 35 in good health. CDR3s include the opening cysteine and the closing phenylalanine or tryptophan. A D gene is named only where the DNA matches it firmly. Some rows mark clone size as missing; the rest say once, few, many or name a class of expanded clone.

clone_size j_call d_call v_call cdr3_length cdr3_aa cdr3_nt
. TRBJ2-7 . TRBV19 14 CASRSSRGSYEQYF TGTGCCAGTAGGTCTAGCCGCGGCTCCTACGAGCAGTACTTC
few TRBJ1-1 . TRBV6-1 14 CASRGGAKNTEAFF TGTGCCAGCAGAGGGGGGGCGAAGAACACTGAAGCTTTCTTT
. TRBJ2-7 . TRBV6-6 14 CASSFHDRTYEQYF TGTGCCAGCAGTTTTCACGACAGAACCTACGAGCAGTACTTC
. TRBJ2-7 . TRBV4-2 14 CASSQTTRTYEQYF TGTGCCAGCAGCCAAACGACTCGTACCTACGAGCAGTACTTC
. TRBJ2-2 . TRBV5-4 16 CASSRQARGVTGELFF TGTGCCAGCAGCCGACAGGCCCGCGGGGTGACCGGGGAGCTGTTTTTT
. TRBJ2-3 TRBD2 TRBV11-2 16 CASSFSSGTIADTQYF TGTGCCAGCAGCTTCTCATCAGGGACTATCGCAGATACGCAGTATTTT
. TRBJ2-3 TRBD2 TRBV7-2 16 CASSSVAGQRTDTQYF TGTGCCAGCAGCTCCGTAGCGGGGCAGAGGACAGATACGCAGTATTTT
once TRBJ2-7 TRBD1 TRBV7-9 14 CASSPDRVNYEQYF TGTGCCAGCAGCCCTGACAGGGTCAACTACGAGCAGTACTTC
. TRBJ1-1 . TRBV19 13 CASSPGRYTEAFF TGTGCCAGTAGTCCGGGTCGGTACACTGAAGCTTTCTTT
. TRBJ1-5 . TRBV7-9 12 CASSLLAQPQHF TGTGCCAGCAGCTTATTAGCTCAGCCCCAGCATTTT
. TRBJ2-5 . TRBV7-9 16 CASSLKTFWGGETQYF TGTGCCAGCAGCTTAAAAACCTTTTGGGGTGGAGAGACCCAGTACTTC
. TRBJ2-3 . TRBV7-9 12 CASSYSPDTQYF TGTGCCAGCAGTTACTCGCCAGATACGCAGTATTTT
. TRBJ1-6 . TRBV6-1 14 CASTGWGPNSPLHF TGTGCCAGCACTGGATGGGGGCCTAATTCACCCCTCCACTTT
few TRBJ1-6 . TRBV5-1 15 CASSLGIGANSPLHF TGCGCCAGCAGCTTGGGCATAGGGGCAAATTCACCCCTCCACTTT
. TRBJ2-1 TRBD2 TRBV30 15 CAWRASGRPVFEQFF TGTGCCTGGAGAGCGAGCGGGAGACCCGTATTTGAGCAGTTCTTC
. TRBJ1-1 . TRBV7-9 14 CASRSMEVNTEAFF TGTGCCAGCAGGAGCATGGAGGTGAACACTGAAGCTTTCTTT
. TRBJ2-5 TRBD1 TRBV6-6 14 CASRAITGEETQYF TGTGCCAGCAGGGCCATTACAGGGGAAGAGACCCAGTACTTC
. TRBJ2-4 . TRBV21-1 18 CASSSCKIAYNPKNIQYF TGTGCCAGCAGCTCATGCAAAATCGCCTACAATCCCAAAAACATTCAGTACTTC
. TRBJ1-2 TRBD1 TRBV7-8 15 CASSPGDRGPYGYTF TGTGCCAGCAGCCCGGGGGACAGGGGGCCTTATGGCTACACCTTC
. TRBJ2-1 . TRBV11-2 17 CASSLLTGPSSYNEQFF TGTGCCAGCAGCTTACTAACGGGTCCTAGCTCCTACAATGAGCAGTTCTTC
. TRBJ1-1 . TRBV5-6 15 CASSLKGGSNTEAFF TGTGCCAGCAGCTTGAAGGGGGGGTCTAACACTGAAGCTTTCTTT
. TRBJ2-7 TRBD1 TRBV28 15 CASSLWGQGAGEQYF TGTGCCAGCAGTTTATGGGGTCAGGGGGCGGGCGAGCAGTACTTC
. TRBJ1-2 . TRBV2 13 CASVVGLTGGYTF TGTGCCAGCGTCGTGGGGCTAACGGGGGGCTACACCTTC
. TRBJ2-5 . TRBV5-1 15 CASSLGDFLSETQYF TGCGCCAGCAGCCTCGGAGACTTTCTCTCAGAGACCCAGTACTTC
. TRBJ1-6 . TRBV30 15 CAWDVGQEANSPLHF TGTGCCTGGGATGTAGGCCAGGAAGCTAATTCACCCCTCCACTTT
. TRBJ2-1 TRBD2 TRBV7-2 14 CASTGLAGKKGQFF TGTGCCAGCACGGGACTAGCGGGAAAAAAAGGGCAGTTCTTC
. TRBJ2-1 . TRBV7-2 15 CASSQEGRIYNEQFF TGTGCCAGCAGCCAAGAGGGACGGATCTACAATGAGCAGTTCTTC